Following are 32 T cell receptor beta chains from one sample sequenced in a study of blood T cell repertoires in COVID-19. Profiled with immunoSEQ multiplex PCR; TCRdb holds only in-frame clones, not every one. The data show 350,000 to 450,000 clones, with about nine tenths seen just once and approximately 1.5% held by the top ten. Sequenced material: PBMCs or T cells enriched from blood (not recorded which). The receptor set was obtained from a woman in her twenties or thirties who had recovered from COVID-19.

The genes are TRBV2 and TRBJ1-5; tentative D call: TRBD1 (5 bases). Germline lookup yields CDR1 SNHLY and CDR2 FYNNEI. There are 17 residues in the CDR3. V lost 4 bases and J lost 1, with 17 bases in between. The CDR3 coding sequence is TGTGCCAGCAGTGGGACCCTCCAGGGATTAAGCAATCAGCCCCAGCATTTT. Translating gives CASSGTLQGLSNQPQHF. Full variable domain (outside the CDR3, taken from reference TRBV2 and TRBJ1-5): EPEVTQTPSHQVTQMGQEVILRCVPISNHLYFYWYRQILGQKVEFLVSFYNNEISEKSEIFDDQFSVERPDGSNFTLKIRSTKLEDSAMYFCASSGTLQGLSNQPQHFGDGTRLSIL.

The chain employs TRBV5-1 and TRBJ2-3; D perhaps matches TRBD2 (7 bases). Germline V gene data show CDR1 as SGHRS and CDR2 as YFSETQ. The V gene lost 4 bases and the J gene lost 10 bases, with 16 bases spanning the gap. This CDR3 comprises 13 residues. CDR3 sequence reads: CASSRGGGAPQYF. The DNA for the CDR3 is TGCGCCAGCAGCCGTGGCGGGGGCGCACCGCAGTATTTT. Looking up the rest from reference TRBV5-1 and TRBJ2-3 gives the full variable domain: KAGVTQTPRYLIKTRGQQVTLSCSPISGHRSVSWYQQTPGQGLQFLFEYFSETQRNKGNFPGRFSGRQFSNSRSEMNVSTLELGDSALYLCASSRGGGAPQYFGPGTRLTVL.

This clone appeared a single time. The chain recombines TRBV5-1 with TRBJ2-7; TRBD1 is a possible D gene (6 bases). The ends were cut back, 4 bases at V and 5 bases at J, with 19 bases in the middle. CDR3 length: 15 amino acids. Germline V CDR1 and CDR2: SGHRS, YFSETQ. The CDR3 DNA sequence: TGCGCCAGCAGCCCGATTTTAGGACAGATGAACGAGCAGTACTTC. This codes for CASSPILGQMNEQYF. Supplemented by reference TRBV5-1 and TRBJ2-7, the full variable domain reads KAGVTQTPRYLIKTRGQQVTLSCSPISGHRSVSWYQQTPGQGLQFLFEYFSETQRNKGNFPGRFSGRQFSNSRSEMNVSTLELGDSALYLCASSPILGQMNEQYFGPGTRLTVT.

V is TRBV5-1 and J is TRBJ2-7, with 8 bases that match TRBD2. Germline V gives CDR1 SGHRS, CDR2 YFSETQ. The CDR3 has 14 residues. V shed 4 bases and J 2 bases; nucleotides not matched to a gene: 5. CDR3 bases: TGCGCCAGCAGCGCGGGGGGTAACGCCTACGAGCAGTACTTC. It is translated as CASSAGGNAYEQYF.

This clone was seen only once. The CDR3 bases are TGTGCCAGCAGCCACCCAACTAGCGGGAGGGCAGATACGCAGTATTTT. Encoded protein: CASSHPTSGRADTQYF. The chain has TRBV5-4 and TRBJ2-3; 13 positions match TRBD2. CDR1 is SGHNT, CDR2 YYREEE, per germline (reference sequence). This CDR3 spans 16 amino acids. V lost 4 bases and J lost 4; bases outside the gene matches: 6.

In regard to this clone: Other nucleotide sequences from this sample produce the same CDR3. The V gene is TRBV28, the J gene TRBJ1-5; D possibly corresponds to TRBD1 (5 bases). Trimming shortened V by 6 bases and J by 7 bases, and 10 bases separated the two germline ends. CDR1 is MDHEN, CDR2 SYDVKM, per germline. This CDR3 is 12 amino acids long. The CDR3 protein is CASSLGGQPQHF. As DNA, the CDR3 is TGTGCCAGCAGCCTCGGGGGACAGCCCCAGCATTTT. The entire variable domain, with the rest obtained from reference TRBV28 and TRBJ1-5, is as follows: DVKVTQSSRYLVKRTGEKVFLECVQDMDHENMFWYRQDPGLGLRLIYFSYDVKMKEKGDIPEGYSVSREKKERFSLILESASTNQTSMYLCASSLGGQPQHFGDGTRLSIL.

CDR3 sequence (DNA): TGTGCCAGCAGCTCAGGCGGGGCCGACAATGAGCAGTTCTTC. It translates to CASSSGGADNEQFF. The V call is TRBV7-8, the J call TRBJ2-1; possibly TRBD2 for D (6 bases). The length of the CDR3 is 14 residues. The V end lost 4 bases, the J end lost 5 bases, and 12 bases lay between the germline ends. Germline V gene lookup returns CDR1 SGHVS and CDR2 FQNEAQ. The full variable domain, rest sourced from reference TRBV7-8 and TRBJ2-1, is GAGVSQSPRYKVAKRGQDVALRCDPISGHVSLFWYQQALGQGPEFLTYFQNEAQLDKSGLPSDRFFAERPEGSVSTLKIQRTQQEDSAVYLCASSSGGADNEQFFGPGTRLTVL.

The chain uses TRBV7-9 and TRBJ2-6; D unclear. The CDR3 loop spans 15 amino acids. Trimming pared 0 bases from V and 0 bases from J, leaving 3 bases between. Germline V gives CDR1 SEHNR, CDR2 FQNEAQ (reference sequence). For the CDR3, the DNA is TGTGCCAGCAGCTTAGCGAGCTCTGGGGCCAACGTCCTGACTTTC. It codes for CASSLASSGANVLTF.

This clone is a singleton in its sample. The CDR3 is CASSKRPAGREYGYTF. The CDR3 nucleotides read TGTGCCAGCAGCAAGAGACCCGCAGGGAGGGAATATGGCTACACCTTC. This rearrangement joins TRBV5-4 to TRBJ1-2; perhaps TRBD1 as D (5 bases). CDR1 is SGHNT, CDR2 YYREEE, per germline (reference sequence). Trimming removed 4 bases from V and 5 bases from J, with 21 bases in between. This CDR3 has 16 amino acids.

This clone was observed a single time. The chain joins TRBV5-1 to TRBJ2-7; 7 bases are shared with TRBD2. The J segment lost 5 bases and the V segment lost 2 bases, leaving 7 bases of the junction unmatched. This CDR3 is 14 amino acids long. CDR1 and CDR2 from the germline V gene are SGHRS and YFSETQ. For the CDR3, the DNA is TGCGCCAGCAGCTTAGGGAGGGCCAACGACGAGCAGTACTTC. It yields the protein CASSLGRANDEQYF.

The rearrangement uses TRBV29-1 and TRBJ2-4; D is possibly TRBD1 (6 bases). V was trimmed by 2 bases and J by 10 bases, leaving 12 bases between them. Germline CDR1 is SQVTM and CDR2 is ANQGSEA. The CDR3 spans 12 residues. Here the CDR3 reads CSVETGRGIQYF. CDR3 bases: TGCAGCGTTGAAACAGGGAGAGGGATTCAGTACTTC. The whole variable domain, filled in from reference TRBV29-1 and TRBJ2-4, reads SAVISQKPSRDICQRGTSLTIQCQVDSQVTMMFWYRQQPGQSLTLIATANQGSEATYESGFVIDKFPISRPNLTFSTLTVSNMSPEDSSIYLCSVETGRGIQYFGAGTRLSVL.

The chain links TRBV14 to TRBJ2-7; 7 bases map to TRBD2. V lost 5 bases, J lost 4 bases, and 5 bases stayed unmatched. The CDR3 has 13 amino acids. Germline CDR1 and CDR2: SGHDN and FVKESK. CDR3 nucleotides: TGTGCCAGCAGCTCATGGGGGGGGTACGAGCAGTACTTC. Its translation: CASSSWGGYEQYF.

V usage is TRBV7-9 and J usage is TRBJ2-3, with 10 bases that match TRBD2. The CDR3 length is 16 residues. Per germline, CDR1 SEHNR and CDR2 FQNEAQ (reference sequence). Trimming removed 4 bases from V and 1 base from J; junction bases left unmatched: 5. The DNA for the CDR3 is TGTGCCAGCAGCTCTTTAGCGGGGGGACGCACAGATACGCAGTATTTT. Amino acid sequence: CASSSLAGGRTDTQYF. Together with reference TRBV7-9 and TRBJ2-3, the CDR3 gives the full variable domain: DTGVSQNPRHKITKRGQNVTFRCDPISEHNRLYWYRQTLGQGPEFLTYFQNEAQLEKSRLLSDRFSAERPKGSFSTLEIQRTEQGDSAMYLCASSSLAGGRTDTQYFGPGTRLTVL.

The rearrangement links TRBV10-3 to TRBJ2-7, with D tentatively TRBD1 (5 bases). The germline gives CDR1 ENHRY, CDR2 SYGVKD. The CDR3 has 15 amino acids. V was pared by 4 bases and J by 0 bases, with 13 bases between. The CDR3 DNA reads TGTGCCATCAGTGGCTCGACAGAAACCTCCTACGAGCAGTACTTC. Amino acid sequence: CAISGSTETSYEQYF.

The V and J genes are TRBV20-1 and TRBJ2-7; tentatively, D is TRBD1 (6 bases). Trimming took off 3 bases at V and 5 bases at J, with 11 bases between the two ends. Germline V gene sequence: CDR1 DFQATT, CDR2 SNEGSKA (reference sequence). The CDR3 length is 12 residues. The CDR3 here is CSASRGSHEQYF. For the CDR3, the DNA is TGCAGTGCTAGTAGGGGGTCCCACGAGCAGTACTTC.

The genes are TRBV3-1 (or the pseudogene TRBV3-2) and TRBJ2-7, with TRBD1 as a possible D gene (5 bases). The CDR3 is 16 amino acids. From germline, CDR1 is LGHDT and CDR2 YNNKEL (reference sequence). Trimming pared 0 bases from V and 5 bases from J, leaving 17 bases between. CDR3 DNA: TGTGCCAGCAGCCAAGATGCAGGGTCCGCCTTCGACGAGCAGTACTTC. This sequence encodes CASSQDAGSAFDEQYF.

The CDR3 coding sequence is TGTGCCAGCAGCTTAGGCGGGAGTAAGAACAATGAGCAGTTCTTC. It yields the protein CASSLGGSKNNEQFF. The rearrangement links TRBV11-2 to TRBJ2-1; TRBD2 agrees at 7 bases. The V gene end was trimmed by 1 base and the J gene end by 5 bases; junction bases not matched to a gene: 5. Per germline, CDR1 SGHAT and CDR2 FQNNGV. The CDR3 has 15 amino acids.

V gene TRBV5-6 combines with J gene TRBJ2-1, with 8 bases aligning to TRBD1. Per germline, CDR1 SGHDT and CDR2 YYEEEE. The CDR3 is 15 amino acids. Trimming took 5 bases from V and 4 from J; bases not matched to a gene: 8. The CDR3 region is CASSPGTGGYNEQFF. In DNA, the CDR3 is TGTGCCAGCAGTCCGGGCACAGGGGGTTACAATGAGCAGTTCTTC.

The chain uses TRBV4-2 and TRBJ1-1; 8 nucleotides align to TRBD1. There are 15 residues in the CDR3. With V trimmed by 4 bases and J by 3 bases, 7 bases remained unmatched. CDR1 and CDR2 (germline): LGHNA, YNFKEQ. The CDR3 coding sequence is TGTGCCAGCAGCCGGCCAGACAGGGGTGACACTGAAGCTTTCTTT. Translation gives CASSRPDRGDTEAFF.

The chain has TRBV9 and TRBJ2-7; the D gene is possibly TRBD1 (5 bases). CDR1 and CDR2 (germline): SGDLS, YYNGEE. V lost 0 bases and J lost 6, with 10 bases in between. This CDR3 has 13 residues. The CDR3 sequence is CASSVDQGAEQYF. The CDR3 DNA reads TGTGCCAGCAGCGTAGATCAGGGCGCCGAGCAGTACTTC.

The chain couples TRBV5-1 to TRBJ2-1; tentatively, D is TRBD1 (6 bases). Per germline, CDR1 SGHRS and CDR2 YFSETQ. The CDR3 sequence is 13 residues long. The V and J ends lost 0 bases and 5 bases respectively, with 6 bases between them. CDR3 loop: CASSLDRDNEQFF. The CDR3 bases are TGCGCCAGCAGCTTGGACAGGGACAATGAGCAGTTCTTC. The whole variable domain, remainder taken from reference TRBV5-1 and TRBJ2-1, is KAGVTQTPRYLIKTRGQQVTLSCSPISGHRSVSWYQQTPGQGLQFLFEYFSETQRNKGNFPGRFSGRQFSNSRSEMNVSTLELGDSALYLCASSLDRDNEQFFGPGTRLTVL.

The V and J genes are TRBV12-3 or TRBV12-4 and TRBJ1-5; D gene unclear. The CDR3 consists of 13 residues. V lost 6 bases to trimming and J lost 0 bases, with 6 bases between them. Here the CDR3 reads CASSPSSNQPQHF. Written as DNA, the CDR3 is TGTGCCAGCAGCCCCAGTAGCAATCAGCCCCAGCATTTT.

This chain joins TRBV7-2 and TRBJ2-7; 9 bases are shared with TRBD1. Germline trimming cut 1 base from V and 6 bases from J; bases unmatched to any gene: 4. CDR1 is SGHTA, CDR2 FQGNSA, per germline. The CDR3 loop spans 14 amino acids. For the CDR3, the DNA is TGTGCCAGCAGCTTAGTGACAGGGGGGTTCGAGCAGTACTTC. Protein: CASSLVTGGFEQYF.

The CDR3 DNA sequence: TGTGCCAGCACTCGAGGGACATACAACACCGGGGAGCTGTTTTTT. Protein sequence: CASTRGTYNTGELFF. This chain connects TRBV6-5 to TRBJ2-2; D perhaps matches TRBD1 (6 bases). There are 15 residues in the CDR3. Germline V gene lookup returns CDR1 MNHEY and CDR2 SVGAGI. Trimming removed 7 bases from V and 2 bases from J, with 14 bases in between.

The CDR3 DNA reads TGTGCCAGCAGCGCGGACAGGGTGGGCGGCTACACCTTC. Its translation: CASSADRVGGYTF. The chain couples TRBV5-4 to TRBJ1-2; 8 bases map to TRBD1. CDR1 is SGHNT and CDR2 is YYREEE in the germline V gene (reference sequence). The CDR3 totals 13 residues. V was clipped by 4 bases and J by 8 bases; unmatched bases: 7. Variable domain in full (rest from reference TRBV5-4 and TRBJ1-2): ETGVTQSPTHLIKTRGQQVTLRCSSQSGHNTVSWYQQALGQGPQFIFQYYREEENGRGNFPPRFSGLQFPNYSSELNVNALELDDSALYLCASSADRVGGYTFGSGTRLTVV.

The chain employs TRBV14 and TRBJ2-2, with D perhaps matching TRBD1 (6 bases). The CDR3 has 15 residues. In germline, CDR1 is SGHDN, CDR2 FVKESK. V shed 6 bases and J shed 1 base, with 12 bases lying between them. This CDR3 reads CASRQGNENTGELFF. CDR3 sequence (DNA): TGTGCCAGCAGACAGGGAAATGAGAACACCGGGGAGCTGTTTTTT.

The V gene is TRBV10-3, the J gene TRBJ2-1; a weak D match, TRBD2 (7 bases). Germline CDR1 reads ENHRY; CDR2 reads SYGVKD. V lost 3 bases and J 6 bases, leaving 15 bases between the germline ends. There are 15 residues in the CDR3. The CDR3 DNA sequence: TGTGCCATCAGTGACGGAGGGGGGGAGTTCAATGAGCAGTTCTTC. Its protein is CAISDGGGEFNEQFF.

The chain has TRBV30 and TRBJ1-1; no definite D call. CDR1 GTSNPN and CDR2 SVGIG come from the germline V gene (reference sequence). V shed 5 bases and J shed 4 bases, with 5 bases lying between them. This CDR3 is built from 10 residues. Here the CDR3 reads CAWRITEAFF. The CDR3 DNA is TGTGCCTGGCGTATCACTGAAGCTTTCTTT.

The chain joins TRBV27 to TRBJ1-2; D unclear. Germline CDR1 reads MNHEY; CDR2 reads SMNVEV (reference sequence). The CDR3 is made up of 14 amino acids. V dropped 3 bases and J dropped 1 base, with 9 bases sitting between them. The CDR3 DNA sequence: TGTGCCAGCAGTTTCAAACGGGGTAACTATGGCTACACCTTC. The encoded protein is CASSFKRGNYGYTF.

The chain carries TRBV24-1 and TRBJ1-6; a possible D gene is TRBD1 (5 bases). Trimming left V 5 bases short and J 11 bases short, with 12 bases between. The germline V gene encodes CDR1 KGHDR and CDR2 SFDVKD. The CDR3 length is 13 residues. In DNA, the CDR3 is TGTGCCACCAGTGCCGGGGAGGGGACACCCCTCCACTTT. Translating gives CATSAGEGTPLHF.

The chain couples TRBV7-7 to TRBJ2-3, with D possibly TRBD2 on 6 matching bases. The CDR3 contains 14 residues. Trimming took off 5 bases at V and 5 bases at J, with 14 bases between the two ends. From germline, CDR1 is SSHAT and CDR2 FNYEAQ (reference sequence). The DNA for the CDR3 is TGTGCCAGCAGCGTCGGGACTGGTCTAGATACGCAGTATTTT. Amino acid sequence: CASSVGTGLDTQYF.

In its sample, this clone was seen a few times. The chain joins TRBV6-1 to TRBJ1-2; D possibly corresponds to TRBD1 (5 bases). Trimming stripped 3 bases from V and 6 bases from J, with 17 bases between. The CDR3 has 15 residues. Germline V gene lookup returns CDR1 MNHNS and CDR2 SASEGT. CDR3 sequence (DNA): TGTGCCAGCAGTGAGCCGGGACTAGCTTGGGATGGCTACACCTTC. Translation: CASSEPGLAWDGYTF.